This TCR beta chain was identified during a study of blood T cell repertoires in COVID-19 (dated by TCRdb to the early 2020s). Describing the broader study: The collaborator samples originated in the United States, Italy and Spain and spanned the acute and convalescent phases of COVID-19. The prospective study material was composed of cDNA or gDNA derived from T cells, B-cell-depleted T cells, or PBMCs. The dataset comprised deeply sampled blood TCRbeta repertoires from subjects exposed to, actively infected with, or recovered from COVID-19. The repertoires were released in a freely available public database meant as a resource for research on the immune response to SARS-CoV-2. Samples were obtained from the ongoing ImmuneRACE study (first 160 participants) and from about 1,300 subjects provided by 6 global collaborators. Sample metadata almost always included a de-identified subject ID, COVID-19 status, age in years and sex. HLA class I and class II types, where available, came from metadata supplied by the sample provider rather than from assay-based typing. Overall results and qualifications from the work: The quantity of clinical and demographic metadata differed by source and by participant and was supplied without curation.

The immunoSEQ Assay, a bias-controlled multiplex PCR, was used to amplify TCRbeta CDR3 regions from genomic DNA. In the original analysis: Within the assay, amplification of reference gene primers was used to estimate how many nucleated cells each sample contained. Sequence reads were collapsed and filtered to measure the absolute abundance of every unique TCRbeta CDR3 rearrangement. Productive Simpson clonality was computed per sample as the square root of Simpson's diversity index over productive rearrangements. TCRdb stores this immuneACCESS table with in-frame sequences only. Part of the clones is absent; in the studies checked, under half of the shortfall reflects unresolved V genes, and no reason is known for the rest. From that table come the V and J calls and clone size; the DNA was used to work out D and trimming. The sample data list more than 15,000 clones, and 85% to 95% of these were observed just once. Jointly, the top ten make up approximately 4% of the sample.

On this clone: Its antigen remains undetermined. No much larger clone is present one base from it, and per-base qualities are unavailable.

Each collaborating institution followed its own protocols to collect whole blood in K2EDTA tubes. For TCRbeta analysis, collaborators shipped samples in one of three forms: frozen whole blood, isolated PBMCs, or DNA extracted from either of those sample types. Sequences were obtained from peripheral blood. This TCR was sampled from a woman in her 50s with active COVID-19.

The DNA reads as follows: TGTGCCAGCAGCCGGACTAGCGGGAGTCATGAGCAGTTCTTC. It encodes CASSRTSGSHEQFF. The chain is made from TRBV7-9 and TRBJ2-1; TRBD2 lines up with 13 middle nucleotides. V loses 5 bases at its end and J loses 8 bases; junction bases beyond the gene matches: 3. Measured from the cysteine to the phenylalanine, the CDR3 is 14 residues long. CDR3 DNA is the only sequence kept; it has 42 bases, read in frame from the first base. Sequences SEHNR (CDR1) and FQNEAQ (CDR2) are obtained from the germline V gene (reference sequence).